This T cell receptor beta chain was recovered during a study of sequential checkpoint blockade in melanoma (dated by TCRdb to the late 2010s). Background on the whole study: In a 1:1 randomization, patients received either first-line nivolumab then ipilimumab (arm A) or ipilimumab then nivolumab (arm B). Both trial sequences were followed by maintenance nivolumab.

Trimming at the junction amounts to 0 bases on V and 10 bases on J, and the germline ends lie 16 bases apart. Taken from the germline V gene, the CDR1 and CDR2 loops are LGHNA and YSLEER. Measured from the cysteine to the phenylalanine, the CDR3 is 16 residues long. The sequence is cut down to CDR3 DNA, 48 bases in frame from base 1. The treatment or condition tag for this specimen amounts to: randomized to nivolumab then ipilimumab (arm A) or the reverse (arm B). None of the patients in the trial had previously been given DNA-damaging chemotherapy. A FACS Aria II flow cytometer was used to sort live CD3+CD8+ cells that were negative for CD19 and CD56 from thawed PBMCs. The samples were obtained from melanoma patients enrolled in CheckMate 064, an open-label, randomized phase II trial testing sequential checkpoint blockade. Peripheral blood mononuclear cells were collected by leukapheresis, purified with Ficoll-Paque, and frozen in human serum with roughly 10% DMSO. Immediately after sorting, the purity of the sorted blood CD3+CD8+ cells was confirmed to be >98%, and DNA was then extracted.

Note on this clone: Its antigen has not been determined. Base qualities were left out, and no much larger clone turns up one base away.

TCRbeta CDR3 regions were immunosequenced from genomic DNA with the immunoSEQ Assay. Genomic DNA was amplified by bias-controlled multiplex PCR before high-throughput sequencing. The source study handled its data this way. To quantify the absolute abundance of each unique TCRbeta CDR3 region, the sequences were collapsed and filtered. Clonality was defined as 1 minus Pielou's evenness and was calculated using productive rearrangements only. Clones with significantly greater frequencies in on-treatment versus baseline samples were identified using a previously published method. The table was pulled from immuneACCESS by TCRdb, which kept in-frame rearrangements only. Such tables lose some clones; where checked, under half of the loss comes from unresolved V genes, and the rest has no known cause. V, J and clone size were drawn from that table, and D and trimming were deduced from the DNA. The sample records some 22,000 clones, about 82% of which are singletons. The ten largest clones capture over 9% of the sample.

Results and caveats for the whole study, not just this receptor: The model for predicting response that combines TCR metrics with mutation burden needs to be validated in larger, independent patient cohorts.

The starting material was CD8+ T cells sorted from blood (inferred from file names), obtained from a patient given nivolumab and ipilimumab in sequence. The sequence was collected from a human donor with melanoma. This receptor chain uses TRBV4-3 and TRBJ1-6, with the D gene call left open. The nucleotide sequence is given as TGCGCCAGCAGCCAAGATACGGCAGGTCTTTTATCACCCCTCCACTTT. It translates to CASSQDTAGLLSPLHF.